Shown below are 29 T cell receptor beta chains from a single sample sequenced in a study of blood T cells in healthy people across ages. A sample-barcoded 5' primer and a J-beta primer mix were used in a second PCR of roughly 7 to 12 cycles. TCRdb re-called the 5' RACE reads with MiXCR, one entry per CDR3 protein. The profile shows over 1,200,000 distinct CDR3 sequences, 59% of them singletons. Material: blood. The receptors were gathered from a man younger than 35 in good health.

V and J are TRBV14 and TRBJ2-2; TRBD2 matches 8 bases. The V gene end was trimmed by 4 bases and the J gene end by 4 bases; junction bases not matched to a gene: 8. The CDR3 loop spans 16 amino acids. Germline V gene lookup returns CDR1 SGHDN and CDR2 FVKESK. The CDR3 spells CASSPSGLGGTGELFF. In nucleotides, the CDR3 is TGTGCCAGCAGCCCCTCGGGACTAGGTGGCACCGGGGAGCTGTTTTTT. Variable domain in full (rest from reference TRBV14 and TRBJ2-2): EAGVTQFPSHSVIEKGQTVTLRCDPISGHDNLYWYRRVMGKEIKFLLHFVKESKQDESGMPNNRFLAERTGGTYSTLKVQPAELEDSGVYFCASSPSGLGGTGELFFGEGSRLTVL.

The genes are TRBV6-6 and TRBJ1-4, with D perhaps TRBD1 (6 bases). This CDR3 has 16 amino acids. CDR1 is MNHNY and CDR2 is SVGAGI in the germline V gene (reference sequence). The V gene lost 1 base and the J gene lost 7 bases, with 16 bases spanning the gap. This chain's CDR3 is CASSYFSPGEGEKLFF. CDR3 DNA sequence: TGTGCCAGCAGTTACTTCTCCCCAGGGGAAGGTGAAAAACTGTTTTTT.

The V and J genes are TRBV27 and TRBJ1-5; 7 bases are a match to TRBD1. V dropped 4 bases and J dropped 1; count of bases not matched to a gene: 10. The CDR3 spans 17 residues. The germline V gene encodes CDR1 MNHEY and CDR2 SMNVEV (reference sequence). Written as DNA, the CDR3 is TGTGCCAGCAGTTCATACCGGGACAGTAGGAGCAATCAGCCCCAGCATTTT. Protein product: CASSSYRDSRSNQPQHF.

This chain connects TRBV20-1 to TRBJ1-2; the match to TRBD1 covers 10 bases. The V gene end was trimmed by 6 bases and the J gene end by 5 bases; junction bases not matched to a gene: 9. The CDR3 loop spans 14 amino acids. The V gene's germline CDR1 is DFQATT and CDR2 SNEGSKA (reference sequence). The CDR3 loop is CSANRDRGGYGYTF. CDR3 DNA: TGCAGTGCAAACCGGGACAGGGGAGGATATGGCTACACCTTC.

This chain links TRBV4-1 with TRBJ2-1, with D unresolved. The V end lost 3 bases, the J end lost 8 bases, and 11 bases lay between the germline ends. CDR3 size: 13 residues. CDR1 and CDR2 (germline): MGHRA, YSYEKL. In nucleotides, the CDR3 is TGCGCCAGCAGCCAGGTTCATTGGGATGAGCAGTTCTTC. Translating gives CASSQVHWDEQFF.

The chain's CDR3 is CASSPVFSGANVLTF. As DNA, the CDR3 is TGTGCCAGCTCACCGGTGTTCTCTGGGGCCAACGTCCTGACTTTC. The chain joins TRBV18 to TRBJ2-6, with no clear D. CDR1 is KGHSH and CDR2 is LQKENI in the germline V gene. The CDR3 runs to 15 residues. The germline V and J ends were trimmed by 3 bases and 0 bases, with 6 bases remaining between them.

The V gene is TRBV29-1, the J gene TRBJ2-3, with 7 positions matching TRBD1. The V segment lost 8 bases and the J segment 3 bases; nucleotides outside the gene matches: 8. Germline V gives CDR1 SQVTM, CDR2 ANQGSEA. The CDR3 loop spans 13 amino acids. As DNA, the CDR3 is TGCAGCCCGACAGGGCTAGAGACAGATACGCAGTATTTT. As protein: CSPTGLETDTQYF.

This chain joins TRBV6-1 and TRBJ2-3, with 10 bases fitting TRBD2. The CDR3 contains 15 residues. Germline loops: CDR1 MNHNS, CDR2 SASEGT. The junction had 5 bases not matched to a gene; V was cut back by 8 bases and J by 0 bases. The DNA of the CDR3 is TGTGCCAGCGCTCGGACTAGCGGTAGCACAGATACGCAGTATTTT. This gives the protein CASARTSGSTDTQYF.

The J gene is TRBJ1-6, the V gene TRBV3-1; the D is unclear. Trimming shortened V by 5 bases and J by 10 bases, and 21 bases separated the two germline ends. CDR3 length equals 16 residues. Germline V gene sequence: CDR1 LGHDT, CDR2 YNNKEL (reference sequence). The CDR3 reads CASSYAFPTLASPLHF. CDR3 coding DNA: TGTGCCAGCAGCTACGCGTTCCCGACATTGGCATCACCCCTCCACTTT.

The J gene is TRBJ1-5, the V gene TRBV6-6, with D unclear. CDR1 and CDR2 (germline): MNHNY, SVGAGI (reference sequence). V shed 2 bases and J shed 13 bases, with 9 bases lying between them. There are 11 residues in the CDR3. The CDR3 loop reads CASSYVGIQHF. The CDR3 nucleotides read TGTGCCAGCAGTTACGTAGGCATTCAGCATTTT.

This clonotype was seen more than once but under ten times. The chain recombines TRBV10-3 with TRBJ2-1, with 7 bases lining up with TRBD2. V lost 5 bases and J lost 3; bases outside the gene matches: 10. Germline CDR1 ENHRY, CDR2 SYGVKD. The CDR3 is 16 amino acids. The CDR3 DNA reads as TGTGCCATCAGTAAACCGGGACTACAGATCTACAATGAGCAGTTCTTC. Protein sequence: CAISKPGLQIYNEQFF.

Concerning this clonotype: The conserved final phenylalanine or tryptophan is absent from the CDR3, which likely points to a read error. This chain uses TRBV20-1 with TRBJ2-2, with TRBD2 matching over 8 bases. V dropped 6 bases and J dropped 6; count of bases not matched to a gene: 6. The CDR3 is 13 amino acids. Germline assignment: CDR1 DFQATT and CDR2 SNEGSKA (reference sequence). The CDR3 region has the DNA TGCAGTGCACAGTCCGGGAGGGCCGGGGAGCTGTTTTTA. Translation: CSAQSGRAGELFL.

In the case of this clonotype: One end of the junction is discordant with germline, which a read error may explain. This sequence joins TRBV20-1 and TRBJ2-5; 7 nucleotides line up with TRBD1. Gene TRBJ2-1 matches the end of the DNA better, so the J call may be wrong. This CDR3 is 13 amino acids long. In germline, CDR1 is DFQATT, CDR2 SNEGSKA (reference sequence). DNA of the CDR3: TGTAGTGGGAAAGGGACAGCCCAAGAGACCCAGTTCTTC. Translation: CSGKGTAQETQFF.

This clonotype showed up just once. The J gene is TRBJ2-1, the V gene TRBV20-1, with D possibly matching TRBD2 (5 bases). Germline V CDR1 and CDR2: DFQATT, SNEGSKA (reference sequence). The germline V and J ends were trimmed by 3 bases and 1 base, with 10 bases remaining between them. This CDR3 region has 14 residues. CDR3 sequence reads: CSASGVPSYNEQFF. The CDR3 nucleotides read TGCAGTGCTAGCGGGGTCCCTTCCTACAATGAGCAGTTCTTC.

This clonotype was observed a handful of times. This chain links TRBV5-1 with TRBJ2-5; TRBD1 or TRBD2 may be the D gene (5 bases each). Germline CDR1 and CDR2: SGHRS and YFSETQ. This CDR3 comprises 15 residues. V shed 6 bases and J shed 2 bases, with 17 bases lying between them. CDR3 in amino acids: CASTPGTDAQETQYF. DNA for the CDR3: TGCGCCAGCACCCCGGGGACGGATGCTCAAGAGACCCAGTACTTC. Complete variable domain (other parts from reference TRBV5-1 and TRBJ2-5): KAGVTQTPRYLIKTRGQQVTLSCSPISGHRSVSWYQQTPGQGLQFLFEYFSETQRNKGNFPGRFSGRQFSNSRSEMNVSTLELGDSALYLCASTPGTDAQETQYFGPGTRLLVL.

This rearrangement joins TRBV11-2 to TRBJ1-4; D ambiguous. Between the trimmed V and J ends, which lost 1 base and 8 bases, there was a span of 8 bases. The germline V gene has CDR1 SGHAT and CDR2 FQNNGV. CDR3 length: 13 residues. CDR3 in DNA: TGTGCCAGCAGCTTAGTCCTGGGGGAAAAACTGTTTTTT. Its protein is CASSLVLGEKLFF.

This clonotype was seen only a few times. The chain's CDR3 is CASSLVGDSNWDTQYF. CDR3 in DNA: TGTGCCAGCAGCTTAGTGGGAGACTCGAACTGGGATACGCAGTATTTT. This sequence joins TRBV7-6 and TRBJ2-3; D is possibly TRBD2 (5 bases). There are 16 residues in the CDR3. Germline V gene sequence: CDR1 SGHVS, CDR2 FNYEAQ. Trimming took 1 base from V and 6 from J, leaving 17 bases between them.

This sequence joins TRBV10-3 and TRBJ2-7; 11 bases fit TRBD1. The junction had 12 bases not matched to a gene; V was cut back by 11 bases and J by 3 bases. The V gene's germline CDR1 is ENHRY and CDR2 SYGVKD. The CDR3 contains 15 residues. The CDR3 DNA reads as TGTGCCGTGGGGACAGGGGGGGAAAGAATCTACGAGCAGTACTTC. Translating gives CAVGTGGERIYEQYF.

The rearrangement uses TRBV20-1 and TRBJ2-5, with D possibly TRBD1 on 5 matching bases. The J call may be faulty, since TRBJ2-7 better matches the DNA end. CDR1 is DFQATT, CDR2 SNEGSKA, per germline (reference sequence). The CDR3 has 13 amino acids. The CDR3 loop is CSASPQGYNEQYF. The CDR3 DNA follows: TGCAGTGCTAGCCCGCAGGGCTACAACGAGCAGTACTTC.

This clonotype turned up a few times. J is TRBJ2-2 and V is TRBV5-1; the D gene is possibly TRBD1 (7 bases). Trimming took off 4 bases at V and 4 bases at J, with 14 bases between the two ends. Germline CDR1 SGHRS, CDR2 YFSETQ. The CDR3 has 15 amino acids. The CDR3 coding sequence is TGCGCCAGCAGCACCGGGGGACAGAGCACCGGGGAGCTGTTTTTT. It encodes CASSTGGQSTGELFF.

This chain links TRBV10-3 with TRBJ2-3; D is ambiguous. The V end was cut by 0 bases, the J end by 4 bases, with 8 bases between. Germline CDR1 ENHRY, CDR2 SYGVKD. The CDR3 extends over 14 amino acids. The CDR3 sequence is CAISESTSPDTQYF. CDR3 bases: TGTGCCATCAGTGAGTCGACCAGCCCAGATACGCAGTATTTT.

The chain has TRBV11-2 and TRBJ1-2; 7 nucleotides align to TRBD1. The trim removed 0 bases at V and 2 bases at J, leaving 3 bases unmatched. CDR1 is SGHAT and CDR2 is FQNNGV in the germline V gene. The CDR3 loop spans 15 amino acids. DNA for the CDR3: TGTGCCAGCAGCTTAGAATCCAGGGGGAACTATGGCTACACCTTC. Translating gives CASSLESRGNYGYTF.

The chain uses TRBV2 and TRBJ2-5, with 7 bases matching TRBD1. Per germline, CDR1 SNHLY and CDR2 FYNNEI. The CDR3 contains 13 residues. V dropped 9 bases and J dropped 2; count of bases not matched to a gene: 6. CDR3 region: CARRTGWQETQYF. For the CDR3, the DNA is TGTGCCAGAAGGACAGGTTGGCAAGAGACCCAGTACTTC.

The chain carries TRBV12-5 and TRBJ2-4, with D possibly being TRBD1 (5 bases). The V end lost 3 bases, the J end lost 0 bases, and 12 bases lay between the germline ends. This CDR3 is built from 16 residues. Germline V gene lookup returns CDR1 LGHNT and CDR2 FRNRAP. CDR3 in DNA: TGTGCTAGTGGTTTAGCAGGGAATCTAGCCAAAAACATTCAGTACTTC. This gives the protein CASGLAGNLAKNIQYF.

This clonotype has only a few counts. V gene TRBV10-3 combines with J gene TRBJ2-3; either TRBD1 or TRBD2 may fit D (5 bases each). This CDR3 has 15 amino acids. Germline loops: CDR1 ENHRY, CDR2 SYGVKD. V shed 10 bases and J shed 5 bases, with 22 bases lying between them. The CDR3 region has the DNA TGTGCCACCTACCCCGGGACCTTCTCCGGAGATACGCAGTATTTT. Protein product: CATYPGTFSGDTQYF.

This clonotype came up a few times. The chain uses TRBV24-1 and TRBJ2-2; D ambiguous. V was trimmed by 8 bases and J by 6 bases, leaving 12 bases between them. Germline V gene lookup returns CDR1 KGHDR and CDR2 SFDVKD. The CDR3 has 13 amino acids. The CDR3 DNA reads as TGTGCCACCAAGAAAAAATCAGCCGGGGAGCTGTTTTTT. It translates to CATKKKSAGELFF.

This sequence joins TRBV29-1 and TRBJ2-1; weak D call: TRBD2 (5 bases). Germline V gives CDR1 SQVTM, CDR2 ANQGSEA. Trimming stripped 8 bases from V and 7 bases from J, with 12 bases between. The CDR3 runs to 11 residues. CDR3 residues: CSPTKGNEQFF. Written as DNA, the CDR3 is TGCAGCCCGACTAAGGGAAATGAGCAGTTCTTC.

The gene calls are TRBV6-2 or TRBV6-3 and TRBJ2-3, with 8 nucleotides matching TRBD2. The CDR3 has 13 residues. With 2 bases clipped from V and 8 bases from J, the junction kept 3 bases outside the gene matches. The germline V gene has CDR1 MNHEY and CDR2 SVGEGT. CDR3 nucleotides: TGTGCCAGCAGTTACGGCGGACTAGCTACGCAGTATTTT. Translated: CASSYGGLATQYF.

This sequence joins TRBV7-9 and TRBJ1-2, with D tentatively TRBD1 (6 bases). The CDR3 has 14 amino acids. Germline-derived CDR1 and CDR2 are SEHNR and FQNEAQ (reference sequence). The ends were cut back, 3 bases at V and 5 bases at J, with 13 bases in the middle. The CDR3 loop reads CASSFPGEGYGYTF. CDR3 bases: TGTGCCAGCAGCTTTCCAGGGGAGGGGTATGGCTACACCTTC. The full variable domain, rest sourced from reference TRBV7-9 and TRBJ1-2, is DTGVSQNPRHKITKRGQNVTFRCDPISEHNRLYWYRQTLGQGPEFLTYFQNEAQLEKSRLLSDRFSAERPKGSFSTLEIQRTEQGDSAMYLCASSFPGEGYGYTFGSGTRLTVV.